These 11 T cell receptor beta chains share one sample of origin, sequenced in a study of T cell responses to AZD1222 COVID-19 vaccine. Using immunoSEQ multiplex PCR, the repertoire was profiled, and TCRdb retains in-frame clones only, with some absent. The sample consists of 180,000 or so clones, just over 90% of them appearing once. The specimen comprised peripheral blood, sampled 28 days after the second AZD1222 dose. These receptors came from an adult who received the AZD1222 COVID-19 vaccine.

V gene TRBV5-4 combines with J gene TRBJ2-3; D unresolved. The germline V gene encodes CDR1 SGHNT and CDR2 YYREEE (reference sequence). V was trimmed by 4 bases and J by 4 bases, leaving 16 bases between them. CDR3 length: 15 residues. The CDR3 DNA follows: TGTGCCAGCAGCCTTATGGGAACCCAGGCAGATACGCAGTATTTT. Translated, it gives CASSLMGTQADTQYF.

The chain is built from TRBV4-1 and TRBJ1-4; no clear D gene. This CDR3 region has 14 residues. Trimming took off 1 base at V and 3 bases at J, with 6 bases between the two ends. CDR1 and CDR2 (germline): MGHRA, YSYEKL. CDR3 loop: CASSQAVSNEKLFF. CDR3 coding DNA: TGCGCCAGCAGCCAAGCGGTGTCTAATGAAAAACTGTTTTTT.

The chain uses TRBV2 and TRBJ1-6, with D possibly matching TRBD1 (6 bases). Germline-derived CDR1 and CDR2 are SNHLY and FYNNEI. The CDR3 sequence is 13 residues long. V lost 8 bases and J lost 5, with 10 bases in between. DNA for the CDR3: TGTGCCAGCGCAGGGGAGAATAATTCACCCCTCCACTTT. It codes for CASAGENNSPLHF.

The V gene is TRBV19, the J gene TRBJ1-2; D is undetermined. Per the germline V gene, CDR1 is LNHDA and CDR2 is SQIVND (reference sequence). Deletions cut 11 bases from V and 2 bases from J, with 15 bases between. CDR3 length equals 13 residues. CDR3 DNA sequence: TGTGCCTCCGCCACCACAGAAAACTATGGCTACACCTTC. Residues: CASATTENYGYTF.

Concerning this clone itself: Other nucleotide sequences in the sample specify the same CDR3. This chain connects TRBV30 to TRBJ1-3; D is undetermined. CDR3 length: 11 residues. Germline V gene lookup returns CDR1 GTSNPN and CDR2 SVGIG (reference sequence). Deletions cut 3 bases from V and 0 bases from J, with 0 bases between. Here the CDR3 reads CAWSSGNTIYF. Here the CDR3 DNA reads TGTGCCTGGAGCTCTGGAAACACCATATATTTT.

This chain links TRBV4-1 with TRBJ1-3, with 9 bases identical to TRBD1. This CDR3 is built from 16 residues. Trimming cost V 2 bases and J 4 bases; bases outside gene matches: 6. CDR1 and CDR2 from the germline V gene are MGHRA and YSYEKL. CDR3 in DNA: TGCGCCAGCAGCCAACTCGGGACAGGGTACGGAAACACCATATATTTT. This gives the protein CASSQLGTGYGNTIYF.

The CDR3: CASRVTPNTEAFF. DNA for the CDR3: TGTGCCAGCAGGGTAACACCGAACACTGAAGCTTTCTTT. The genes are TRBV6-5 and TRBJ1-1; no reliable D call. The CDR3 spans 13 residues. Per germline, CDR1 MNHEY and CDR2 SVGAGI. The V and J ends lost 6 bases and 1 base respectively, with 9 bases between them.

CDR3 sequence: CASSMGQDTGELFF. Written as DNA, the CDR3 is TGTGCCAGTAGTATGGGACAGGACACCGGGGAGCTGTTTTTT. The chain employs TRBV19 and TRBJ2-2, with 8 bases fitting TRBD1. V trimming: 3 bases; J trimming: 3 bases; junction bases outside the gene matches: 0. Germline V gene sequence: CDR1 LNHDA, CDR2 SQIVND (reference sequence). The CDR3 spans 14 residues.

V and J are TRBV19 and TRBJ2-1, with D unresolved. From germline, CDR1 is LNHDA and CDR2 SQIVND (reference sequence). This CDR3 region has 14 residues. V dropped 5 bases and J dropped 1 base, with 9 bases sitting between them. CDR3 protein: CASSSGDSYNEQFF. The CDR3 DNA reads as TGTGCCAGTAGTTCTGGAGATTCCTACAATGAGCAGTTCTTC.

The chain carries TRBV19 and TRBJ2-4; 9 bases map to TRBD1. Per the germline V gene, CDR1 is LNHDA and CDR2 is SQIVND (reference sequence). Trimming at V came to 4 bases and at J to 3 bases, leaving 7 bases not matched to a gene. The CDR3 runs 16 residues. In DNA, the CDR3 is TGTGCCAGTAGTAGCGAAGGACAGGGGATCAAAAACATTCAGTACTTC. Its translation is CASSSEGQGIKNIQYF.

V usage is TRBV6-1 and J usage is TRBJ2-1; a possible D gene is TRBD1 (5 bases). CDR3 length equals 14 residues. Germline values: CDR1 MNHNS, CDR2 SASEGT. V was shortened by 3 bases and J by 10 bases, with 16 bases between the two germline ends. The chain's CDR3 is CASSEGPGAREQFF. As DNA, the CDR3 is TGTGCCAGCAGTGAGGGGCCGGGTGCGAGGGAGCAGTTCTTC.